The sequence of this TCR beta chain was determined in a study of OX40 agonist ivuxolimab in advanced cancers. Overall study context: Ivuxolimab, an agonist antibody against OX40 (CD134), was given to patients. Study-level points and caveats: Among the lowest levels of clonal expansion were found in partial responders at 0.1-3.0 mg/kg.

V was shortened by 2 bases and J by 4 bases, with 13 bases between the two germline ends. The CDR3 loop spans 14 amino acids. Germline CDR1 reads SGHTS; CDR2 reads YDEGEE. TCRdb's table, derived via immunoSEQ multiplex PCR, lists solely in-frame clones and lacks some. The table includes more than 45,000 clones, more than 80% detected once. To note about this clone: Its antigen remains unknown.

Sequencing was performed on CD4+ or CD8+ T cells sorted from blood, taken in a trial of the OX40 agonist ivuxolimab. This sequence was found in an adult with an advanced solid tumor such as melanoma, head and neck, liver or kidney cancer. V and J are TRBV5-8 and TRBJ2-7, with D possibly matching TRBD1 (5 bases). The CDR3 loop is CASSLLQGRYEQYF. Here the CDR3 DNA reads TGTGCCAGCAGCTTACTGCAGGGTCGGTACGAGCAGTACTTC. Full variable domain (missing parts from reference TRBV5-8 and TRBJ2-7): EAGVTQSPTHLIKTRGQQATLRCSPISGHTSVYWYQQALGLGLQFLLWYDEGEERNRGNFPPRFSGRQFPNYSSELNVNALELEDSALYLCASSLLQGRYEQYFGPGTRLTVT.